The clone carrying this TCR beta chain came up many times. Antigen: not known. This record belongs to a study of metastatic and nonmetastatic thyroid tumors. Study background: Repertoire comparison spanned blood and tumor or nodule tissue of malignant and benign thyroid patients.

Study results and caveats: Significantly greater TCR beta diversity was reportedly found in malignant thyroid tumors than in benign nodules (in blood and tumor).

Until they underwent thyroid surgery, no patient had received any treatment. Authors' processing steps: Between-group CDR3 differences, defined by clinicopathological status, yielded a distant-metastasis classifier for papillary thyroid cancer. TCRdb re-called clones via MiXCR from the PCR reads. The V and J calls, along with clone size, are taken from TCRdb and not from the paper's own processing. The data show 80,000 to 85,000 clones, around 13% seen once. The material sequenced was tumor tissue. This receptor was obtained from a female donor with papillary thyroid cancer or a benign thyroid nodule (not recorded which). Some clones in this sample may be carry-over from other donors' samples.

This CDR3 reads CASRGREWSGELFF. The CDR3 region has the DNA TGTGCCAGCAGGGGCAGGGAATGGTCTGGGGAGCTGTTTTTT. The V call is TRBV2, the J call TRBJ2-2, with D perhaps TRBD1 (5 bases). The CDR3 has 14 amino acids. The germline V and J ends were trimmed by 6 bases and 8 bases, with 16 bases remaining between them. Germline V CDR1 and CDR2: SNHLY, FYNNEI.